A selection of T cell receptor beta chains follows, all from one sample in a study of T cells in localized non-small cell lung cancer. Assay: immunoSEQ multiplex PCR; the TCRdb copy retains only in-frame clones and omits some. The sample has about 9,800 clones, less than 55% seen once; the top ten hold about 4.1%. The specimen comprised lymph node tissue, sampled before any cancer treatment. All receptors derive from a woman between 40 and 69 years old with stage I lung adenocarcinoma. CDR3s include the opening cysteine and the closing phenylalanine or tryptophan. The order of the fields is D gene, clone size, V gene, J gene, CDR3 protein, CDR3 DNA. A D gene is named only where the DNA matches it firmly. Where a row states a size, it is once, few, many or the class of an expanded clone; other rows omit it.

d_call: TRBD1
clone_size: few
v_call: TRBV28
j_call: TRBJ1-1
cdr3_aa: CASSLGGQGRAFF
cdr3_nt: TGTGCCAGCAGTTTAGGGGGACAGGGGAGAGCTTTCTTT

d_call: TRBD1
clone_size: NA
v_call: TRBV19
j_call: TRBJ1-2
cdr3_aa: CASSPELRDRGNYGYTF
cdr3_nt: TGTGCCAGTAGTCCCGAACTCCGGGACAGGGGAAACTATGGCTACACCTTC

d_call: NA
clone_size: NA
v_call: TRBV10-3
j_call: TRBJ1-6
cdr3_aa: CAISETSGNSNSPLHF
cdr3_nt: TGTGCCATCAGTGAGACCTCCGGGAACTCAAATTCACCCCTCCACTTT

d_call: NA
clone_size: NA
v_call: TRBV18
j_call: TRBJ2-7
cdr3_aa: CASSPPDRTYEQYF
cdr3_nt: TGTGCCAGCTCACCACCTGACCGTACCTACGAGCAGTACTTC

d_call: NA
clone_size: NA
v_call: TRBV19
j_call: TRBJ2-1
cdr3_aa: CASSIGTGLGYEQFF
cdr3_nt: TGTGCCAGTAGTATAGGAACAGGGTTAGGGTATGAGCAGTTCTTC

d_call: TRBD1
clone_size: NA
v_call: TRBV4-1
j_call: TRBJ2-7
cdr3_aa: CASSHPDRLSREQYF
cdr3_nt: TGCGCCAGCAGCCATCCGGACAGGCTGTCCCGAGAGCAGTACTTC

d_call: NA
clone_size: NA
v_call: TRBV14
j_call: TRBJ2-1
cdr3_aa: CASSQAGNEQFF
cdr3_nt: TGTGCCAGCAGCCAAGCCGGCAATGAGCAGTTCTTC

d_call: NA
clone_size: NA
v_call: TRBV9
j_call: TRBJ2-2
cdr3_aa: CASSVGGATGELFF
cdr3_nt: TGTGCCAGCAGCGTAGGTGGGGCCACCGGGGAGCTGTTTTTT

d_call: NA
clone_size: NA
v_call: TRBV29-1
j_call: TRBJ1-1
cdr3_aa: CSVDGAGGTEAFF
cdr3_nt: TGCAGCGTTGACGGGGCTGGGGGCACTGAAGCTTTCTTT

d_call: NA
clone_size: NA
v_call: TRBV10-2
j_call: TRBJ2-4
cdr3_aa: CASSYPQGLLAKNIQYF
cdr3_nt: TGCGCCAGCAGCTACCCTCAGGGGCTGCTAGCCAAAAACATTCAGTACTTC

d_call: TRBD1
clone_size: NA
v_call: TRBV5-1
j_call: TRBJ2-3
cdr3_aa: CASSWDRRIDTQYF
cdr3_nt: TGCGCCAGCAGCTGGGACAGGAGGATAGATACGCAGTATTTT

d_call: NA
clone_size: once
v_call: TRBV9
j_call: TRBJ2-3
cdr3_aa: CASSVSRDTQYF
cdr3_nt: TGTGCCAGCAGCGTAAGTAGGGACACGCAGTATTTT

d_call: NA
clone_size: NA
v_call: TRBV9
j_call: TRBJ1-1
cdr3_aa: CASSAGPNTEAFF
cdr3_nt: TGTGCCAGCAGCGCGGGACCTAACACTGAAGCTTTCTTT

d_call: TRBD2
clone_size: once
v_call: TRBV25-1
j_call: TRBJ2-5
cdr3_aa: CASSEYRLAGGETQYF
cdr3_nt: TGTGCCAGCAGTGAATATCGGCTAGCGGGGGGCGAGACCCAGTACTTC

d_call: TRBD1
clone_size: NA
v_call: TRBV11-3
j_call: TRBJ2-3
cdr3_aa: CASSLGQGSTDTQYF
cdr3_nt: TGTGCCAGCAGCCTGGGACAGGGTTCTACAGATACGCAGTATTTT

d_call: NA
clone_size: medium-sized
v_call: TRBV6-8
j_call: TRBJ2-7
cdr3_aa: CASSSTSGISYEQYF
cdr3_nt: TGTGCCAGCAGTTCGACCTCAGGGATCTCCTACGAGCAGTACTTC

d_call: NA
clone_size: few
v_call: TRBV10-3
j_call: TRBJ2-6
cdr3_aa: CAIRIGASGANVLTF
cdr3_nt: TGTGCCATCAGGATCGGCGCCTCTGGGGCCAACGTCCTGACTTTC

d_call: TRBD1
clone_size: few
v_call: TRBV9
j_call: TRBJ1-6
cdr3_aa: CASSGQVRNSPLHF
cdr3_nt: TGTGCCAGCAGTGGACAGGTGCGCAATTCACCCCTCCACTTT

d_call: NA
clone_size: NA
v_call: TRBV6-8
j_call: TRBJ1-1
cdr3_aa: CASSRTVPATEAFF
cdr3_nt: TGTGCCAGCAGTAGGACGGTTCCGGCCACTGAAGCTTTCTTT

d_call: NA
clone_size: NA
v_call: TRBV19
j_call: TRBJ1-6
cdr3_aa: CASRAIGVTYNSPLHF
cdr3_nt: TGTGCCAGTAGGGCCATCGGAGTAACCTATAATTCACCCCTCCACTTT

d_call: NA
clone_size: NA
v_call: TRBV6-8
j_call: TRBJ2-7
cdr3_aa: CASWDTLGEQYF
cdr3_nt: TGTGCCAGCTGGGACACCCTGGGGGAGCAGTACTTC

d_call: NA
clone_size: few
v_call: TRBV6-8
j_call: TRBJ1-5
cdr3_aa: CASMGGFNQPQHF
cdr3_nt: TGTGCCAGCATGGGGGGCTTCAATCAGCCCCAGCATTTT

d_call: NA
clone_size: NA
v_call: TRBV30
j_call: TRBJ2-3
cdr3_aa: CAWSVRMRDTQYF
cdr3_nt: TGTGCCTGGAGTGTAAGGATGAGGGATACGCAGTATTTT

d_call: NA
clone_size: few
v_call: TRBV7-5
j_call: TRBJ2-7
cdr3_aa: CASSLWSGATYEQYF
cdr3_nt: TGTGCCAGCAGCTTATGGTCAGGGGCAACCTACGAGCAGTACTTC

d_call: NA
clone_size: NA
v_call: TRBV19
j_call: TRBJ2-1
cdr3_aa: CASSSEGPLYNEQFF
cdr3_nt: TGTGCCAGTAGTAGTGAAGGGCCCCTATACAATGAGCAGTTCTTC

d_call: NA
clone_size: NA
v_call: TRBV10-3
j_call: TRBJ2-1
cdr3_aa: CAISEDGYNEQFF
cdr3_nt: TGTGCCATCAGTGAGGACGGATACAATGAGCAGTTCTTC

d_call: TRBD1
clone_size: NA
v_call: TRBV6-8
j_call: TRBJ2-7
cdr3_aa: CASTLRGQVDYEQYF
cdr3_nt: TGTGCCAGCACCCTTCGGGGACAGGTGGACTACGAGCAGTACTTC

d_call: TRBD1
clone_size: NA
v_call: TRBV29-1
j_call: TRBJ1-2
cdr3_aa: CSVDGEGAYYGYTF
cdr3_nt: TGCAGCGTTGATGGTGAGGGGGCATACTATGGCTACACCTTC

d_call: NA
clone_size: few
v_call: TRBV11-3
j_call: TRBJ2-1
cdr3_aa: CASSSRRGRSSYNEQFF
cdr3_nt: TGTGCCAGCAGCTCAAGGAGGGGGAGAAGCTCCTACAATGAGCAGTTCTTC

d_call: NA
clone_size: NA
v_call: TRBV6-8
j_call: TRBJ2-2
cdr3_aa: CASSYWMNTGELFF
cdr3_nt: TGTGCCAGCAGTTACTGGATGAACACCGGGGAGCTGTTTTTT

d_call: NA
clone_size: NA
v_call: TRBV18
j_call: TRBJ2-1
cdr3_aa: CASSPSGGEDNEQFF
cdr3_nt: TGTGCCAGCTCACCCTCGGGGGGCGAAGACAATGAGCAGTTCTTC

d_call: NA
clone_size: NA
v_call: TRBV19
j_call: TRBJ2-7
cdr3_aa: CASIRGVGASRTYEQYF
cdr3_nt: TGTGCCAGTATCCGCGGGGTAGGGGCGTCTCGAACCTACGAGCAGTACTTC

d_call: NA
clone_size: few
v_call: TRBV27
j_call: TRBJ2-2
cdr3_aa: CASSLSANKGGELFF
cdr3_nt: TGTGCCAGCAGTTTATCGGCGAACAAGGGCGGGGAGCTGTTTTTT

d_call: TRBD1
clone_size: few
v_call: TRBV6-4
j_call: TRBJ1-2
cdr3_aa: CASSGDRIGSDGYTF
cdr3_nt: TGTGCCAGCAGTGGGGACAGGATTGGGTCAGATGGCTACACCTTC

d_call: NA
clone_size: NA
v_call: TRBV28
j_call: TRBJ1-3
cdr3_aa: CASIMGDWAGNTIYF
cdr3_nt: TGTGCCAGCATCATGGGAGATTGGGCTGGAAACACCATATATTTT

d_call: TRBD1
clone_size: few
v_call: TRBV9
j_call: TRBJ1-6
cdr3_aa: CASTTLQGMGSYNSPLHF
cdr3_nt: TGTGCCAGCACCACCTTACAGGGGATGGGCTCCTATAATTCACCCCTCCACTTT

d_call: NA
clone_size: NA
v_call: TRBV9
j_call: TRBJ2-1
cdr3_aa: CASSVLSSNNEQFF
cdr3_nt: TGTGCCAGCAGCGTTTTGAGCTCGAACAATGAGCAGTTCTTC

d_call: TRBD1
clone_size: NA
v_call: TRBV10-2
j_call: TRBJ1-6
cdr3_aa: CAGRTGGENNSPLHF
cdr3_nt: TGCGCCGGTAGGACAGGGGGCGAAAATAATTCACCCCTCCACTTT

d_call: NA
clone_size: few
v_call: TRBV11-3
j_call: TRBJ1-1
cdr3_aa: CASSLLSRGFLTEAFF
cdr3_nt: TGTGCCAGCAGCTTGTTGTCGAGAGGGTTCTTAACTGAAGCTTTCTTT

d_call: TRBD1
clone_size: few
v_call: TRBV6-8
j_call: TRBJ2-4
cdr3_aa: CASKQGASAKNIQYF
cdr3_nt: TGTGCCAGCAAGCAGGGGGCGTCGGCCAAAAACATTCAGTACTTC

d_call: NA
clone_size: once
v_call: TRBV15
j_call: TRBJ1-2
cdr3_aa: CATSRGPERDYGYTF
cdr3_nt: TGTGCCACCAGCAGAGGCCCGGAGAGGGACTATGGCTACACCTTC

d_call: NA
clone_size: once
v_call: TRBV10-2
j_call: TRBJ2-3
cdr3_aa: CASSKSRTADTQYF
cdr3_nt: TGCGCCAGCAGTAAGAGCCGAACTGCAGATACGCAGTATTTT

d_call: NA
clone_size: NA
v_call: TRBV11-3
j_call: TRBJ1-6
cdr3_aa: CASSAQGTHNSPLHF
cdr3_nt: TGTGCCAGCAGCGCCCAGGGGACCCATAATTCACCCCTCCACTTT

d_call: TRBD1
clone_size: few
v_call: TRBV30
j_call: TRBJ1-5
cdr3_aa: CAWSGTGGQPQHF
cdr3_nt: TGTGCCTGGAGTGGGACAGGGGGTCAGCCCCAGCATTTT

d_call: NA
clone_size: NA
v_call: TRBV11-3
j_call: TRBJ2-3
cdr3_aa: CASRAGSDTDTQYF
cdr3_nt: TGTGCCAGCAGAGCGGGCAGTGACACAGATACGCAGTATTTT

d_call: NA
clone_size: NA
v_call: TRBV30
j_call: TRBJ1-3
cdr3_aa: CAWSMRGGIGNTIYF
cdr3_nt: TGTGCCTGGAGTATGAGGGGGGGGATAGGAAACACCATATATTTT

d_call: NA
clone_size: few
v_call: TRBV6-8
j_call: TRBJ2-5
cdr3_aa: CASSFLGIGETQYF
cdr3_nt: TGTGCCAGCAGTTTCTTAGGGATCGGAGAGACCCAGTACTTC

d_call: TRBD1
clone_size: NA
v_call: TRBV19
j_call: TRBJ2-2
cdr3_aa: CASSRQGAFVTGELFF
cdr3_nt: TGTGCCAGTAGTCGGCAGGGGGCATTCGTAACCGGGGAGCTGTTTTTT

d_call: NA
clone_size: NA
v_call: TRBV11-3
j_call: TRBJ1-1
cdr3_aa: CASSFRPLYPEAFF
cdr3_nt: TGTGCCAGCAGCTTTAGACCGCTGTACCCCGAAGCTTTCTTT

d_call: NA
clone_size: few
v_call: TRBV15
j_call: TRBJ2-7
cdr3_aa: CATSRDPDKREQYF
cdr3_nt: TGTGCCACCAGCAGAGATCCAGACAAACGGGAGCAGTACTTC

d_call: TRBD1
clone_size: NA
v_call: TRBV6-8
j_call: TRBJ1-2
cdr3_aa: CASSEGAAGGYTF
cdr3_nt: TGTGCCAGCAGTGAGGGGGCCGCTGGGGGCTACACCTTC

d_call: NA
clone_size: once
v_call: TRBV13
j_call: TRBJ1-3
cdr3_aa: CASSLAGNTIYF
cdr3_nt: TGTGCCAGCAGCTTAGCGGGGAACACCATATATTTT

d_call: TRBD2
clone_size: few
v_call: TRBV5-8
j_call: TRBJ2-1
cdr3_aa: CASSPGASGGAGQFF
cdr3_nt: TGTGCCAGCAGCCCCGGGGCTAGCGGGGGGGCCGGGCAGTTCTTC

d_call: TRBD1
clone_size: few
v_call: TRBV11-3
j_call: TRBJ2-7
cdr3_aa: CASSTPGQGVFSEYF
cdr3_nt: TGTGCCAGCAGCACCCCGGGACAGGGGGTTTTTTCCGAGTACTTC